This TCR beta chain appears in the sequencing data of a study of blood T cell repertoires in COVID-19. As for the study in general: The analysed material was cDNA or gDNA that came from T cells, B-cell-depleted T cells, or PBMCs.

The CDR3 totals 14 residues. CDR1 and CDR2 from the germline V gene are MNHEY and SVGAGI. V dropped 6 bases and J dropped 3 bases, with 14 bases sitting between them. Libraries were prepared by immunoSEQ multiplex PCR; TCRdb keeps only in-frame clonotypes and omits some of them. The sample records 200,000 to 250,000 clones, approximately 92% being singletons. Sequencing was performed on PBMCs or T cells enriched from blood (not recorded which). The clonotype comes from a woman under 30 in a cohort exposed to, infected with or recovered from COVID-19 (not recorded which). This sequence joins TRBV6-5 and TRBJ1-1, with a possible D match to TRBD1 (5 bases). The CDR3 loop reads CASRPGGGDTEAFF. CDR3 bases: TGTGCCAGCAGGCCAGGTGGGGGGGACACTGAAGCTTTCTTT.